This T cell receptor (beta chain) derives from a study of shared clonotypes between healthy human individuals. Naive-designated CD8 cells lacked CD45RO, were positively enriched for CCR7, and omitted terminally differentiated effector memory CD45RA+ cells. The table came from immunoSEQ multiplex PCR; TCRdb's copy has only in-frame clones and leaves some out. This table has 550,000 to 650,000 clones, approximately 96% appearing once. This TCR was recovered from a woman in her 30s in good health. Material for sequencing was naive CD8+ T cells sorted from blood.

The chain's CDR3 is CASSPGGAYYEQYF. As DNA, the CDR3 is TGTGCCAGTAGCCCCGGGGGGGCGTACTACGAGCAGTACTTC. This chain links TRBV19 with TRBJ2-7; 8 nucleotides agree with TRBD2. Germline CDR1 is LNHDA and CDR2 is SQIVND (reference sequence). Trimming removed 6 bases from V and 3 bases from J; junction bases left unmatched: 7. This CDR3 spans 14 amino acids.